The 26 T cell receptor beta chains below all came from one sample that was sequenced in a study of T cells expressing NK-cell markers. TCRdb reprocessed the 5' RACE reads, keeping one entry per CDR3 protein, no DNA. The data show 250,000 to 300,000 distinct CDR3 sequences, and the top ten clones hold 0.39%. The sequenced material came from blood T cells: a sorted CD56 or NKG2C T cell subset, CD4+ or CD8+ T cells, or bulk PBMC T cells (not recorded which). Every receptor here comes from a man between 18 and 29 years old in good health.

This chain uses TRBV10-3 with TRBJ2-7; the TCRdb call, TRBD2, lacks DNA for checking. The CDR3 is made up of 12 amino acids. Germline V CDR1 and CDR2: ENHRY, SYGVKD. The CDR3 reads CAIRRGSNEQYF.

The chain joins TRBV12-3 or TRBV12-4 to TRBJ1-4. CDR3 size: 14 residues. The CDR3 sequence is CASSRPGSNEKLFF.

V is TRBV4-1 and J is TRBJ1-2. The CDR3 spans 15 residues. Germline V gene lookup returns CDR1 MGHRA and CDR2 YSYEKL. The CDR3 here is CASSQQLPSNYGYTF.

The V gene is TRBV5-4, the J gene TRBJ1-1; absent DNA, TCRdb's TRBD1 call cannot be checked. This CDR3 spans 16 amino acids. The germline V gene encodes CDR1 SGHNT and CDR2 YYREEE (reference sequence). CDR3 loop: CASSRVGGTGSFEAFF.

V usage is TRBV5-1 and J usage is TRBJ2-5; the TCRdb D gene call, TRBD1, has no DNA to confirm it. The CDR3 has 14 residues. The V gene's germline CDR1 is SGHRS and CDR2 YFSETQ. This CDR3 reads CASSFRTIQETQYF.

The rearrangement links TRBV7-7 to TRBJ2-5. CDR1 is SSHAT, CDR2 FNYEAQ, per germline (reference sequence). The CDR3 totals 11 residues. CDR3 loop: CASSSDETQYF.

This chain connects TRBV20-1 to TRBJ2-1; with no DNA, the TCRdb D assignment of TRBD2 cannot be verified. Germline values: CDR1 DFQATT, CDR2 SNEGSKA (reference sequence). The CDR3 is 14 amino acids. This CDR3 is CSAPWAGLVNEQFF.

The V call is TRBV20-1, the J call TRBJ2-5; the TRBD2 assignment by TCRdb is unverifiable without DNA. The CDR3 is made up of 17 amino acids. Germline V gives CDR1 DFQATT, CDR2 SNEGSKA (reference sequence). The CDR3 sequence is CSARDHKLAGGKETQYF.

The chain recombines TRBV5-1 with TRBJ2-7; no DNA is available, so the TRBD1 call from TCRdb remains unchecked. CDR1 SGHRS and CDR2 YFSETQ come from the germline V gene. The CDR3 loop spans 12 amino acids. The CDR3 here is CASSVQGYEQYF.

This chain connects TRBV12-3 or TRBV12-4 to TRBJ2-1; TCRdb names TRBD2, which stays unverified in the absence of DNA. This CDR3 is built from 15 residues. CDR3 loop: CASNRLAGGGDGQFF.

The chain recombines TRBV4-2 with TRBJ2-3; the TRBD1 assignment by TCRdb is unverifiable without DNA. CDR1 is LGHNA, CDR2 YNFKEQ, per germline. The CDR3 consists of 17 residues. CDR3 loop: CASSQGVRGVDTDTQYF.

The rearrangement joins TRBV12-3 or TRBV12-4 to TRBJ2-5; the TCRdb D gene call, TRBD1, has no DNA to confirm it. The CDR3 contains 16 residues. The chain's CDR3 is CASTWGSGTGVETQYF.

V and J are TRBV20-1 and TRBJ2-1. The CDR3 loop spans 11 amino acids. The germline V gene has CDR1 DFQATT and CDR2 SNEGSKA (reference sequence). The CDR3 spells CSAIVVDEQFF.

The J gene is TRBJ2-1, the V gene TRBV12-3 or TRBV12-4; checking the TCRdb D call of TRBD2 is not possible without DNA. This CDR3 has 15 amino acids. CDR3 loop: CASSATGLASNEQFF.

This chain connects TRBV29-1 to TRBJ1-1. The CDR3 contains 15 residues. Germline assignment: CDR1 SQVTM and CDR2 ANQGSEA. This chain's CDR3 is CSGRGLGLLNTEAFF.

The chain links TRBV7-9 to TRBJ1-4. CDR3 size: 13 residues. Germline CDR1 reads SEHNR; CDR2 reads FQNEAQ (reference sequence). CDR3: CASVGLGNEKLFF.

The chain links TRBV18 to TRBJ2-2. CDR1 is KGHSH and CDR2 is LQKENI in the germline V gene. The length of the CDR3 is 12 residues. The CDR3 spells CASSQRTGELFF.

V and J are TRBV20-1 and TRBJ2-2; TCRdb gives TRBD2 as the D gene, but with no DNA this cannot be confirmed. There are 15 residues in the CDR3. Germline-derived CDR1 and CDR2 are DFQATT and SNEGSKA (reference sequence). CDR3 region: CSARPGLAGDGELFF.

The rearrangement uses TRBV20-1 and TRBJ2-2; TCRdb proposes TRBD2, but this gene call is untestable without DNA. From germline, CDR1 is DFQATT and CDR2 SNEGSKA (reference sequence). The CDR3 spans 14 residues. The CDR3 sequence: CSASGQRETGELFF.

The J gene is TRBJ2-1, the V gene TRBV27; TCRdb selects TRBD2, and the lack of DNA leaves this call unchecked. Germline CDR1 MNHEY, CDR2 SMNVEV (reference sequence). The CDR3 has 14 residues. CDR3 protein: CASSSGRGYNEQFF.

V usage is TRBV12-3 or TRBV12-4 and J usage is TRBJ1-5. The CDR3 totals 13 residues. The CDR3 reads CASSEGFNQPQHF.

The V and J genes are TRBV6-1 and TRBJ2-1; TCRdb lists TRBD1, though no DNA is available to test this call. This CDR3 comprises 13 residues. Germline values: CDR1 MNHNS, CDR2 SASEGT. CDR3: CASRGDRGNEQFF.

This chain links TRBV29-1 with TRBJ1-1. Germline V gene sequence: CDR1 SQVTM, CDR2 ANQGSEA. The CDR3 runs 13 residues. The CDR3: CSVSQVMNTEAFF.

The rearrangement links TRBV29-1 to TRBJ2-7; TCRdb proposes TRBD1, but this gene call is untestable without DNA. This CDR3 is 14 amino acids long. In germline, CDR1 is SQVTM, CDR2 ANQGSEA. CDR3 amino acids: CSVGGALGRGEQYF.

The V and J genes are TRBV9 and TRBJ2-4. The CDR3 length is 15 residues. The germline V gene has CDR1 SGDLS and CDR2 YYNGEE. The chain's CDR3 is CASSVDGVTKNIQYF.

The CDR3 loop reads CASSLVGQGKSTDTQYF. The V and J genes are TRBV27 and TRBJ2-3; TCRdb designates TRBD1, a call that cannot be tested without DNA. The CDR3 loop spans 17 amino acids. The V gene's germline CDR1 is MNHEY and CDR2 SMNVEV (reference sequence).